The 30 T cell receptor beta chains below all came from one sample that was sequenced in a study of cytomegalovirus exposure and HLA in healthy donors. The study ran its PCR with 60 Vbeta and 13 Jbeta primers. The table came from immunoSEQ multiplex PCR; TCRdb's copy has only in-frame clones and leaves some out. Altogether over 150,000 clones are present, roughly 79% being singletons, with the ten largest covering 1.6%. Sequencing was carried out using PBMCs. These receptors all stem from a woman between 18 and 29 years old in good health and CMV-seronegative.

This clone appeared a few times. The chain combines TRBV2 with TRBJ2-3, with 9 bases fitting TRBD2. This CDR3 has 14 residues. Germline V gene sequence: CDR1 SNHLY, CDR2 FYNNEI. The V gene end was trimmed by 6 bases and the J gene end by 6 bases; junction bases not matched to a gene: 7. CDR3 protein: CASRPGLAGDTQYF. The CDR3 DNA follows: TGTGCCAGCAGGCCGGGACTAGCAGGGGATACGCAGTATTTT.

The V and J genes are TRBV7-3 and TRBJ2-3; D call uncertain. This CDR3 has 14 amino acids. The V end was cut by 2 bases, the J end by 0 bases, with 6 bases between. Germline V gives CDR1 SGHTA, CDR2 FQGTGA. CDR3 nucleotide sequence: TGTGCCAGCAGCTTAGCGGCTAGCACAGATACGCAGTATTTT. It is translated as CASSLAASTDTQYF.

The chain recombines TRBV19 with TRBJ2-5, with TRBD2 matching 7 bases. The CDR3 totals 14 residues. V trimming: 1 base; J trimming: 6 bases; junction bases outside the gene matches: 5. Germline CDR1 reads LNHDA; CDR2 reads SQIVND (reference sequence). The CDR3 loop is CASSIGLAEKTQYF. CDR3 bases: TGTGCCAGTAGTATAGGGCTAGCGGAGAAGACCCAGTACTTC.

The chain links TRBV27 to TRBJ1-6, with 10 bases lining up with TRBD1. CDR1 is MNHEY, CDR2 SMNVEV, per germline (reference sequence). The CDR3 has 17 residues. The trim removed 8 bases at V and 2 bases at J, leaving 9 bases unmatched. The CDR3 DNA follows: TGTGCCAGCCGTAGTGGACAGGGGGGAACCTATAATTCACCCCTCCACTTT. It encodes CASRSGQGGTYNSPLHF.

The CDR3 sequence: CASSLAGAPPDTQYF. The CDR3 nucleotides are TGTGCCAGCAGCTTAGCGGGAGCTCCCCCAGATACGCAGTATTTT. The chain is built from TRBV7-9 and TRBJ2-3, with a possible D match to TRBD2 (5 bases). Deletions cut 0 bases from V and 4 bases from J, with 11 bases between. The CDR3 covers 15 residues. From germline, CDR1 is SEHNR and CDR2 FQNEAQ (reference sequence).

The sample holds one count of this clone. The chain links TRBV7-6 to TRBJ1-6; maybe TRBD1 (5 bases). The ends were cut back, 2 bases at V and 0 bases at J, with 8 bases in the middle. The V gene's germline CDR1 is SGHVS and CDR2 FNYEAQ. This CDR3 is built from 16 residues. The CDR3: CASSLQGSSYNSPLHF. CDR3 DNA: TGTGCCAGCAGCTTACAGGGAAGCTCCTATAATTCACCCCTCCACTTT.

The gene calls are TRBV11-3 and TRBJ1-1; D gene ambiguous. Looked up from germline, CDR1 is SGHNT and CDR2 is YENEEA. Trimming stripped 2 bases from V and 1 base from J, with 5 bases between. This CDR3 is built from 13 residues. The CDR3 region is CASSLSENTEAFF. The DNA for the CDR3 is TGTGCCAGCAGCTTATCAGAGAACACTGAAGCTTTCTTT.

The chain carries TRBV27 and TRBJ1-1; D perhaps matches TRBD1 (6 bases). This CDR3 is 12 amino acids long. In germline, CDR1 is MNHEY, CDR2 SMNVEV (reference sequence). Trimming left V 6 bases short and J 9 bases short, with 14 bases between. The CDR3, as DNA: TGTGCCAGCAGCCCGACGCAGGGGAAAGCTTTCTTT. Protein: CASSPTQGKAFF.

The V and J genes are TRBV2 and TRBJ2-5, with D perhaps TRBD1 (5 bases). The tail of the sequence fits TRBJ2-7 better, so the J call may be wrong. The CDR3 consists of 17 residues. CDR1 is SNHLY, CDR2 FYNNEI, per germline. The CDR3 region has the DNA TGTGCCAGCAGGCCACCCCTTTTGGGCAGGGTGGGCTACGAGCAGTACTTC. Translated, it gives CASRPPLLGRVGYEQYF.

This sequence joins TRBV30 and TRBJ1-5, with 10 bases matching TRBD1. Germline trimming cut 5 bases from V and 2 bases from J; bases unmatched to any gene: 0. The CDR3 is made up of 13 amino acids. Germline values: CDR1 GTSNPN, CDR2 SVGIG (reference sequence). The CDR3 DNA reads as TGTGCCTGGGGACAGGGGGGCAATCAGCCCCAGCATTTT. The encoded protein is CAWGQGGNQPQHF.

The chain is built from TRBV10-1 and TRBJ2-1, with D perhaps matching TRBD2 (6 bases). The V end lost 0 bases, the J end lost 3 bases, and 6 bases lay between the germline ends. Germline CDR1 and CDR2: WNHNN and SYGVQD (reference sequence). The CDR3 extends over 14 amino acids. CDR3 loop: CASSESRDYNEQFF. CDR3 in DNA: TGCGCCAGCAGTGAGTCGCGGGACTACAATGAGCAGTTCTTC.

The chain employs TRBV30 and TRBJ1-2; no firm D call. In germline, CDR1 is GTSNPN, CDR2 SVGIG (reference sequence). V lost 4 bases and J 4 bases, leaving 13 bases between the germline ends. This CDR3 spans 13 amino acids. CDR3 DNA sequence: TGTGCCTGGACAGGCGCATCAACCTATGGCTACACCTTC. Translated: CAWTGASTYGYTF.

This clone was counted between two and nine times. Written as DNA, the CDR3 is TGTGCCAGCAGACTAGCGATCAGCACAGATACGCAGTATTTT. Its translation is CASRLAISTDTQYF. This chain joins TRBV28 and TRBJ2-3, with TRBD2 identical over 7 bases. V was clipped by 6 bases and J by 0 bases; unmatched bases: 3. Germline-derived CDR1 and CDR2 are MDHEN and SYDVKM. This CDR3 is 14 amino acids long.

V gene TRBV27 combines with J gene TRBJ2-1, with TRBD2 matching 8 bases. Germline trimming cut 5 bases from V and 3 bases from J; bases unmatched to any gene: 6. CDR3 size: 15 residues. Germline-derived CDR1 and CDR2 are MNHEY and SMNVEV (reference sequence). The CDR3 bases are TGTGCCAGCAGTACGGCGGGGGGCCTCTACAATGAGCAGTTCTTC. Amino acid sequence: CASSTAGGLYNEQFF.

The chain is built from TRBV6-1 and TRBJ1-2, with 7 bases fitting TRBD1. This CDR3 comprises 14 residues. Germline assignment: CDR1 MNHNS and CDR2 SASEGT. V shed 8 bases and J 0 bases; nucleotides not matched to a gene: 6. Here the CDR3 DNA reads TGTGCCAGCCGTGGGGGGACAGCTAACTATGGCTACACCTTC. It yields the protein CASRGGTANYGYTF.

The rearrangement joins TRBV28 to TRBJ2-5, with 7 bases identical to TRBD2. TRBJ2-7 matches the DNA end more closely, so the J call is doubtful. This CDR3 region has 14 residues. CDR1 is MDHEN and CDR2 is SYDVKM in the germline V gene. CDR3 protein: CASSRLAGAYEQYF. The CDR3 DNA follows: TGTGCCAGCAGCCGACTAGCCGGGGCTTACGAGCAGTACTTC.

This clone is a singleton in its sample. The chain employs TRBV10-2 and TRBJ2-5; D perhaps matches TRBD2 (5 bases). From germline, CDR1 is WSHSY and CDR2 SAAADI. The CDR3 spans 13 residues. V lost 10 bases and J lost 2, with 14 bases in between. In DNA, the CDR3 is TGCGCCATCACCCCTAGCCGGCAAGAGACCCAGTACTTC. This encodes CAITPSRQETQYF.

The V call is TRBV9, the J call TRBJ1-2; the D gene is possibly TRBD1 (5 bases). The ends were cut back, 3 bases at V and 8 bases at J, with 14 bases in the middle. The CDR3 consists of 13 residues. CDR1 and CDR2 (germline): SGDLS, YYNGEE. The CDR3 spells CASSGGGELGYTF. DNA for the CDR3: TGTGCCAGCAGCGGGGGAGGGGAATTGGGCTACACCTTC.

The V call is TRBV28, the J call TRBJ2-7; TRBD1 aligns across 7 bases. V shed 5 bases and J 3 bases; nucleotides not matched to a gene: 4. This CDR3 is built from 13 residues. Germline lookup yields CDR1 MDHEN and CDR2 SYDVKM. CDR3 sequence reads: CASSQTGLYEQYF. The CDR3 bases are TGTGCCAGCAGTCAGACAGGGCTCTACGAGCAGTACTTC. The complete variable domain, with remaining parts taken from reference TRBV28 and TRBJ2-7, reads DVKVTQSSRYLVKRTGEKVFLECVQDMDHENMFWYRQDPGLGLRLIYFSYDVKMKEKGDIPEGYSVSREKKERFSLILESASTNQTSMYLCASSQTGLYEQYFGPGTRLTVT.

CDR3 DNA sequence: TGTGCCAGCAGCTTGGGAGGCAGAACCGATGAAAAACTGTTTTTT. Its protein is CASSLGGRTDEKLFF. This sequence joins TRBV5-6 and TRBJ1-4; D call uncertain. Trimming removed 0 bases at V and 6 bases at J, with 12 bases between. This CDR3 comprises 15 residues. Germline values: CDR1 SGHDT, CDR2 YYEEEE.

The rearrangement links TRBV10-1 to TRBJ1-1; a weak D match, TRBD1 (5 bases). The CDR3 covers 15 residues. Germline V gives CDR1 WNHNN, CDR2 SYGVQD (reference sequence). Trimming took 0 bases from V and 4 from J, leaving 12 bases between them. The CDR3 DNA reads as TGCGCCAGCAGTGAGTCCGGGCAAAGGGGCACTGAAGCTTTCTTT. This translates into CASSESGQRGTEAFF.

The chain couples TRBV7-9 to TRBJ2-7; 7 bases align to TRBD1. In germline, CDR1 is SEHNR, CDR2 FQNEAQ (reference sequence). CDR3 length: 13 residues. V lost 7 bases, J lost 0 bases, and 3 bases stayed unmatched. The CDR3 DNA reads as TGTGCCAGCATCTCAGGGGGCTCCTACGAGCAGTACTTC. This sequence encodes CASISGGSYEQYF. Full variable domain (remainder filled in from reference TRBV7-9 and TRBJ2-7): DTGVSQNPRHKITKRGQNVTFRCDPISEHNRLYWYRQTLGQGPEFLTYFQNEAQLEKSRLLSDRFSAERPKGSFSTLEIQRTEQGDSAMYLCASISGGSYEQYFGPGTRLTVT.

The rearrangement links TRBV10-3 to TRBJ1-6; 9 nucleotides line up with TRBD1. The junction had 2 bases not matched to a gene; V was cut back by 0 bases and J by 8 bases. Germline-derived CDR1 and CDR2 are ENHRY and SYGVKD. This CDR3 spans 15 amino acids. The CDR3 is CAISESTGGHSPLHF. The CDR3 coding sequence is TGTGCCATCAGTGAGTCGACAGGGGGGCATTCACCCCTCCACTTT.

The V call is TRBV11-3, the J call TRBJ1-3; D is possibly TRBD1 (5 bases). V was trimmed by 5 bases and J by 2 bases, leaving 10 bases between them. Germline loops: CDR1 SGHNT, CDR2 YENEEA. The CDR3 covers 14 residues. CDR3 DNA: TGTGCCAGCAGCCACGGGGGTGCTGGAAACACCATATATTTT. As protein: CASSHGGAGNTIYF.

The table lists this clone with a count of one. The V and J genes are TRBV6-6 and TRBJ2-7, with 13 bases identical to TRBD2. This CDR3 contains 16 residues. The V segment lost 6 bases and the J segment 3 bases; nucleotides outside the gene matches: 8. CDR1 and CDR2 from the germline V gene are MNHNY and SVGAGI (reference sequence). CDR3 sequence: CASSPVGLAGDYEQYF. CDR3 coding DNA: TGTGCCAGCAGCCCAGTCGGACTAGCGGGAGACTACGAGCAGTACTTC.

V gene TRBV27 combines with J gene TRBJ1-1; weak D call: TRBD1 (5 bases). This CDR3 is 13 amino acids long. CDR1 MNHEY and CDR2 SMNVEV come from the germline V gene (reference sequence). V was clipped by 6 bases and J by 3 bases, with 11 bases between them. CDR3 sequence (DNA): TGTGCCAGCAGCTCATGGGGGGACACTGAAGCTTTCTTT. Amino acids: CASSSWGDTEAFF.

The chain uses TRBV5-4 and TRBJ2-7; D remains ambiguous. V lost 4 bases, J lost 4 bases, and 9 bases lay in between. This CDR3 has 12 residues. CDR1 and CDR2 (germline): SGHNT, YYREEE (reference sequence). The CDR3 sequence is CASSIDGYEQYF. The CDR3 DNA reads TGTGCCAGCAGCATTGACGGGTACGAGCAGTACTTC. Full variable domain (missing parts from reference TRBV5-4 and TRBJ2-7): ETGVTQSPTHLIKTRGQQVTLRCSSQSGHNTVSWYQQALGQGPQFIFQYYREEENGRGNFPPRFSGLQFPNYSSELNVNALELDDSALYLCASSIDGYEQYFGPGTRLTVT.

The rearrangement uses TRBV18 and TRBJ1-1, with a possible D match to TRBD1 (6 bases). CDR3 length equals 15 residues. Per germline, CDR1 KGHSH and CDR2 LQKENI. Trimming pared 4 bases from V and 3 bases from J, leaving 15 bases between. The CDR3 reads CASSLITGTYTEAFF. Written as DNA, the CDR3 is TGTGCCAGCTCACTTATAACAGGGACCTACACTGAAGCTTTCTTT.

The chain links TRBV20-1 to TRBJ2-5, with D tentatively TRBD2 (5 bases). Trimming left V 3 bases short and J 7 bases short, with 9 bases between. The germline CDR1 and CDR2 sequences are DFQATT and SNEGSKA (reference sequence). The CDR3 sequence is 11 residues long. The DNA for the CDR3 is TGCAGTGCTAGTCTAGCTTGGACCCAGTACTTC. The encoded protein is CSASLAWTQYF.

The J gene is TRBJ1-4, the V gene TRBV9; maybe TRBD1 (6 bases). This CDR3 has 15 amino acids. V dropped 2 bases and J dropped 3 bases, with 11 bases sitting between them. The germline V gene has CDR1 SGDLS and CDR2 YYNGEE. The CDR3 region has the DNA TGTGCCAGCAGCGTTCGGACAGACCCTAATGAAAAACTGTTTTTT. Amino acids: CASSVRTDPNEKLFF. Variable domain in full (rest from reference TRBV9 and TRBJ1-4): DSGVTQTPKHLITATGQRVTLRCSPRSGDLSVYWYQQSLDQGLQFLIQYYNGEERAKGNILERFSAQQFPDLHSELNLSSLELGDSALYFCASSVRTDPNEKLFFGSGTQLSVL.